Listed below are T cell receptor beta chains from one sample, sequenced in a study of OX40 agonist ivuxolimab in advanced cancers. Using immunoSEQ multiplex PCR, the repertoire was profiled, and TCRdb retains in-frame clones only, with some absent. The sample records over 40,000 clones, approximately 90% being singletons. This sample comprised CD4+ or CD8+ T cells sorted from blood, obtained in a trial of the OX40 agonist ivuxolimab. The receptor source for this set is an adult with an advanced solid tumor such as melanoma, head and neck, liver or kidney cancer. Both conserved end residues are part of each CDR3. A D gene is named only where the DNA matches it firmly. Not all rows give a size; the values are once, few, many and, for expanded clones, a class.

v_call: TRBV18; d_call: -; clone_size: few; j_call: TRBJ1-5; cdr3_nt: TGTGCCAGCTCACCACCTGGGACTCCCGGGCCCCAGCATTTT; cdr3_aa: CASSPPGTPGPQHF
v_call: TRBV19; d_call: TRBD1; clone_size: -; j_call: TRBJ1-2; cdr3_nt: TGTGCCAGTAGTCTGGTGGACAGGGGGCTCGGCTACACCTTC; cdr3_aa: CASSLVDRGLGYTF
v_call: TRBV5-1; d_call: -; clone_size: -; j_call: TRBJ1-2; cdr3_nt: TGCGCCAGCAGCGAAACCGCCGGGGCAGGGTCATTGAACTATGGCTACACCTTC; cdr3_aa: CASSETAGAGSLNYGYTF
v_call: TRBV30; d_call: -; clone_size: -; j_call: TRBJ2-2; cdr3_nt: TGTGCCTGGAGTGTATGGGGTGGAAGTAGCGCCGGGGAGCTGTTTTTT; cdr3_aa: CAWSVWGGSSAGELFF
v_call: TRBV19; d_call: -; clone_size: -; j_call: TRBJ2-7; cdr3_nt: TGTGCCAGTAGTATAGATACAGGAGCCTACGAGCAGTACTTC; cdr3_aa: CASSIDTGAYEQYF
v_call: TRBV11-1; d_call: -; clone_size: -; j_call: TRBJ2-7; cdr3_nt: TGTGCCAGCAGCTTAGGGGCCGGGACCTACGAGCAGTACTTC; cdr3_aa: CASSLGAGTYEQYF
v_call: TRBV15; d_call: TRBD1; clone_size: -; j_call: TRBJ2-7; cdr3_nt: TGTGCCACCAGGGCTCAGGGGGCACGCTACGAGCAGTACTTC; cdr3_aa: CATRAQGARYEQYF
v_call: TRBV9; d_call: -; clone_size: -; j_call: TRBJ2-7; cdr3_nt: TGTGCCAGCAGCCCCCAGGGGAGCTCCTACGAGCAGTACTTC; cdr3_aa: CASSPQGSSYEQYF
v_call: TRBV30; d_call: -; clone_size: few; j_call: TRBJ1-1; cdr3_nt: TGTGCCTGGAGTGTACGCGGGGGGCGGAACACTGAAGCTTTCTTT; cdr3_aa: CAWSVRGGRNTEAFF
v_call: TRBV5-1; d_call: TRBD2; clone_size: -; j_call: TRBJ2-7; cdr3_nt: TGCGCCAGCAGCTTACTAGCGGGGGGGTACGAGCAGTACTTC; cdr3_aa: CASSLLAGGYEQYF
v_call: TRBV15; d_call: -; clone_size: -; j_call: TRBJ1-4; cdr3_nt: TGTGCCACCAGCAGAGATGTGGACGGTAATGAAAAACTGTTTTTT; cdr3_aa: CATSRDVDGNEKLFF
v_call: TRBV7-3; d_call: -; clone_size: -; j_call: TRBJ2-3; cdr3_nt: TGTGCCAGCAGCCCCACGGTCGGCGGGGGCACAGATACGCAGTATTTT; cdr3_aa: CASSPTVGGGTDTQYF
v_call: TRBV9; d_call: -; clone_size: -; j_call: TRBJ1-4; cdr3_nt: TGTGCCAGCAGCGCAGATATACTCCACCCCAATGAAAAACTGTTTTTT; cdr3_aa: CASSADILHPNEKLFF
v_call: TRBV6-1; d_call: -; clone_size: -; j_call: TRBJ2-1; cdr3_nt: TGTGCCAGTTTTACAAACAAACGTTACAATGAGCAGTTCTTC; cdr3_aa: CASFTNKRYNEQFF
v_call: TRBV6-5; d_call: -; clone_size: once; j_call: TRBJ2-1; cdr3_nt: TGTGCCAGCGGTAGGGGAACTGAGCAGTTCTTC; cdr3_aa: CASGRGTEQFF
v_call: TRBV11-1; d_call: -; clone_size: -; j_call: TRBJ2-7; cdr3_nt: TGTGCCAGCAGCTTAGTCGGAAAAGGATACGAGCAGTACTTC; cdr3_aa: CASSLVGKGYEQYF
v_call: TRBV28; d_call: TRBD2; clone_size: once; j_call: TRBJ2-7; cdr3_nt: TGTGCCAGCAGTCTTCCGACTAGCGGGGCACCTGAGCAGTACTTC; cdr3_aa: CASSLPTSGAPEQYF
v_call: TRBV6-5; d_call: -; clone_size: -; j_call: TRBJ1-5; cdr3_nt: TGTGCCAGCAGTGCGGGAAGGGGCGGCAATCAGCCCCAGCATTTT; cdr3_aa: CASSAGRGGNQPQHF
v_call: TRBV27; d_call: -; clone_size: -; j_call: TRBJ2-7; cdr3_nt: TGTGCCAGCAGTCCACGATTGGCCTCCTACGAGCAGTACTTC; cdr3_aa: CASSPRLASYEQYF
v_call: TRBV10-3; d_call: TRBD1; clone_size: few; j_call: TRBJ1-2; cdr3_nt: TGTGCCATCAGTCCACAGGGGGCGCGAGATGGCTACACCTTC; cdr3_aa: CAISPQGARDGYTF
v_call: TRBV28; d_call: -; clone_size: once; j_call: TRBJ2-2; cdr3_nt: TGTGCCAGCCTGAGTTGGGGGGAGCTGTTTTTT; cdr3_aa: CASLSWGELFF
v_call: TRBV6-1; d_call: TRBD1; clone_size: -; j_call: TRBJ2-7; cdr3_nt: TGTGCCAGCGTCTTGGGGACAGGGACCTACGAGCAGTACTTC; cdr3_aa: CASVLGTGTYEQYF
v_call: TRBV18; d_call: -; clone_size: -; j_call: TRBJ2-7; cdr3_nt: TGTGCCAGCTCACCCGACCAACCAGCCGAGCAGTACTTC; cdr3_aa: CASSPDQPAEQYF
v_call: TRBV7-7; d_call: -; clone_size: -; j_call: TRBJ2-2; cdr3_nt: TGTGCTAGCAGCTTAGGACAGAACACCGGGGAGCTGTTTTTT; cdr3_aa: CASSLGQNTGELFF
v_call: TRBV5-1; d_call: -; clone_size: -; j_call: TRBJ2-5; cdr3_nt: TGCGCCAGCAGCTTGAACGGGGGCATGGTAGAGACCCAGTACTTC; cdr3_aa: CASSLNGGMVETQYF
v_call: TRBV28; d_call: -; clone_size: once; j_call: TRBJ1-1; cdr3_nt: TGTGCCAGCAGTTTACTACAGACTGAAGCTTTCTTT; cdr3_aa: CASSLLQTEAFF
v_call: TRBV14; d_call: -; clone_size: once; j_call: TRBJ1-3; cdr3_nt: TGTGCCAGCAGCTCCCTCGAGGGGCTTAACACCATATATTTT; cdr3_aa: CASSSLEGLNTIYF
v_call: TRBV5-1; d_call: TRBD2; clone_size: -; j_call: TRBJ2-2; cdr3_nt: TGCGCCAGCAGCCCATTAGGGAGGGCGAGGGCCGGGGAGCTGTTTTTT; cdr3_aa: CASSPLGRARAGELFF
v_call: TRBV28; d_call: -; clone_size: -; j_call: TRBJ1-1; cdr3_nt: TGTGCCAGCAGTCTCCCAGAGAAAAGAGAAGCTTTCTTT; cdr3_aa: CASSLPEKREAFF